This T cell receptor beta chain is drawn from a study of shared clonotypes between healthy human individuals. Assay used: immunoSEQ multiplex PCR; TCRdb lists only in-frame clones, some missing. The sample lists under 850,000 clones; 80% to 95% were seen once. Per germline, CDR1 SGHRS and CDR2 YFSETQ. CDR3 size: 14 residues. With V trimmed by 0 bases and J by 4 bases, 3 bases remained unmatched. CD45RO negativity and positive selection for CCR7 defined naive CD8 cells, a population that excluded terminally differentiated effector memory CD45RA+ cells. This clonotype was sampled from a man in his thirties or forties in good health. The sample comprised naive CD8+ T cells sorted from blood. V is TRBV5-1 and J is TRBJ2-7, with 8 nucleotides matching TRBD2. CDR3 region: CASSLAPGGYEQYF. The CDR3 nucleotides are TGCGCCAGCAGCTTGGCCCCGGGGGGGTACGAGCAGTACTTC.